This T cell receptor beta chain was retrieved from a study of blood T cell repertoires in COVID-19. Study information: Researchers got acute and convalescent COVID-19 samples from the United States, Italy and Spain.

The length of the CDR3 is 17 residues. V dropped 1 base and J dropped 8; count of bases not matched to a gene: 14. From germline, CDR1 is MGHRA and CDR2 YSYEKL. Assay used: immunoSEQ multiplex PCR; TCRdb lists only in-frame clones, some missing. Among 350,000 to 450,000 clones listed, approximately 93% were seen once. The cohort comprised adults aged 18 to 89 years residing in about two dozen US areas. Participants had their cohort set by participant-reported clinical history. A PCR-confirmed or clinician-diagnosed COVID-19 case had contacted exposed participants within 2 weeks of entry. Input material: PBMCs or T cells enriched from blood (not recorded which). This sequence originates from a middle-aged woman who had been exposed to COVID-19. The rearrangement uses TRBV4-1 and TRBJ2-1; TRBD2 aligns across 7 bases. The CDR3 nucleotides are TGCGCCAGCAGCCAAGGTTCCTCAGGACTAGTTTCCCATGAGCAGTTCTTC. This sequence encodes CASSQGSSGLVSHEQFF.